Many counts were recorded for the clone carrying this T cell receptor (beta chain). What it recognizes is unknown. The CDR3 is 13 amino acids. The V end was cut by 3 bases, the J end by 7 bases, with 7 bases between. Germline CDR1 is LNHDA and CDR2 is SQIVND (reference sequence). The data were taken from a study of T cells in Graves' hyperthyroidism and ophthalmopathy. Overall study findings and caveats: Ophthalmopathy was separated from stable hyperthyroidism by a 13 V-J model. Progression to ophthalmopathy was predicted a median of about 6.6 months early. Blood held most thyroid clonotypes expanded above 0.001 frequency.

The source material, RNA transcripts, was used to amplify TCR beta CDR3 regions. Initially, a first-round RT-PCR of the TCR CDR3 employed the HTBI primer set. TCRdb analysed the multiplex PCR reads with MiXCR anew, one entry per CDR3 protein. The sample lists roughly 500,000 distinct CDR3 sequences; about 45% were seen once. Together with thyroid ultrasound, orbital computed tomography, serum thyroxine and TRAb, clinical symptoms were used for diagnoses. The clonotype comes from an adult woman with Graves' disease, either hyperthyroidism or ophthalmopathy (not recorded which). The sample consisted of peripheral blood or thyroid tissue (not recorded which). The chain couples TRBV19 to TRBJ1-6, with unresolved D. This CDR3 reads CASSIIWNSPLHF. DNA for the CDR3: TGTGCCAGTAGTATTATCTGGAATTCACCCCTCCACTTT. The complete variable domain, with remaining parts taken from reference TRBV19 and TRBJ1-6, reads DGGITQSPKYLFRKEGQNVTLSCEQNLNHDAMYWYRQDPGQGLRLIYYSQIVNDFQKGDIAEGYSVSREKKESFPLTVTSAQKNPTAFYLCASSIIWNSPLHFGNGTRLTVT.